The 27 T cell receptor beta chains reported below all come from one sample, sequenced in a study of shared clonotypes between healthy human individuals (dated by TCRdb to about 2020). Library creation used the immunoSEQ multiplex PCR assay. TCRdb took over this immuneACCESS table, retaining in-frame rearrangements with V and J assigned. Such tables are incomplete; in checked studies, under half of the missing clones stem from an unresolved V gene, and the remainder is unexplained. The sample has 2.3 million or so clones on record, 93% of them singletons. In total, the top ten clones hold around 0.4% of the sample. The source material was naive CD4+ T cells from PBMCs. The cell subset or site label for this specimen denotes: CD45RA+ positively selected. The receptors originated from a man aged 18 to 30 in good health. Some clones in this sample may be carry-over from other donors' samples.

This clone was picked up one time. This chain uses TRBV6-5 with TRBJ2-7; 8 bases match TRBD2. In germline, CDR1 is MNHEY, CDR2 SVGAGI. J was trimmed by 2 bases and V by 6 bases; bases with no gene match: 9. The CDR3 length is 15 residues. In DNA form, the CDR3 reads TGTGCCAGCAGCACCGGCCGGGGGGGCCCCTACGAGCAGTACTTC. Translated, it gives CASSTGRGGPYEQYF.

The CDR3 bases are TGTGCCAGCAGCTCCGCGGACAGGGCGACTGGCTACACCTTC. It encodes CASSSADRATGYTF. The chain recombines TRBV7-3 with TRBJ1-2; 8 bases agree with TRBD1. CDR3 size: 14 residues. Germline values: CDR1 SGHTA, CDR2 FQGTGA. Losses at the gene ends were 4 bases for V and 7 bases for J; bases not matched to a gene: 8.

The V call is TRBV15, the J call TRBJ1-1; D unclear. Germline lookup yields CDR1 LNHNV and CDR2 YYDKDF (reference sequence). The CDR3 is made up of 16 amino acids. With 1 base removed from V and 0 bases from J, the gap between germline ends came to 12 bases. The CDR3 DNA is TGTGCCACCAGCAGAGCGGGCGCCTTCATGAACACTGAAGCTTTCTTT. It is translated as CATSRAGAFMNTEAFF.

This rearrangement joins TRBV15 to TRBJ2-1; D might be TRBD1 (6 bases). CDR3 length: 13 amino acids. The V end was cut by 3 bases, the J end by 6 bases, with 9 bases between. Germline CDR1 and CDR2: LNHNV and YYDKDF (reference sequence). The CDR3 DNA reads TGTGCCACCAGCAGGGACAGCCTCAATGAGCAGTTCTTC. It is translated as CATSRDSLNEQFF.

This clone appeared a single time. The V gene is TRBV10-1, the J gene TRBJ2-3, with D perhaps TRBD2 (5 bases). The CDR3 has 15 amino acids. The V gene lost 2 bases and the J gene lost 2 bases, with 11 bases spanning the gap. Germline values: CDR1 WNHNN, CDR2 SYGVQD (reference sequence). In DNA, the CDR3 is TGCGCCAGCAGTGAGGTCCGGGATTACACAGATACGCAGTATTTT. Translation gives CASSEVRDYTDTQYF.

The chain couples TRBV29-1 to TRBJ2-7; D is unresolved. The germline V gene encodes CDR1 SQVTM and CDR2 ANQGSEA. Deletions cut 5 bases from V and 2 bases from J, with 13 bases between. The CDR3 has 13 residues. The CDR3: CSVMLRSTYEQYF. In nucleotides, the CDR3 is TGCAGCGTTATGCTTCGCTCTACCTACGAGCAGTACTTC.

The V call is TRBV28, the J call TRBJ1-4, with TRBD1 matching 7 bases. CDR3 length: 14 residues. With V trimmed by 5 bases and J by 3 bases, 3 bases remained unmatched. Per the germline V gene, CDR1 is MDHEN and CDR2 is SYDVKM. CDR3 bases: TGTGCCAGCAGTCCGGGACAGTCTAATGAAAAACTGTTTTTT. Its protein is CASSPGQSNEKLFF. The entire variable domain, with the rest obtained from reference TRBV28 and TRBJ1-4, is as follows: DVKVTQSSRYLVKRTGEKVFLECVQDMDHENMFWYRQDPGLGLRLIYFSYDVKMKEKGDIPEGYSVSREKKERFSLILESASTNQTSMYLCASSPGQSNEKLFFGSGTQLSVL.

V and J are TRBV6-5 and TRBJ1-4; 10 bases fit TRBD1. Germline V gene data show CDR1 as MNHEY and CDR2 as SVGAGI. CDR3 size: 15 residues. With 6 bases clipped from V and 5 bases from J, the junction kept 6 bases outside the gene matches. The CDR3: CASSPGQGRNEKLFF. CDR3 in DNA: TGTGCCAGCAGCCCGGGACAGGGGCGAAATGAAAAACTGTTTTTT.

The chain combines TRBV7-3 with TRBJ1-1; the match to TRBD1 covers 8 bases. The CDR3 has 14 amino acids. The ends lost 3 bases at V and 6 bases at J; junction bases unmatched: 6. In germline, CDR1 is SGHTA, CDR2 FQGTGA. In DNA, the CDR3 is TGTGCCAGCAGCTTGTATCAGGGGGCGGCTGAAGCTTTCTTT. This encodes CASSLYQGAAEAFF.

V and J are TRBV7-2 and TRBJ1-1; D is uncertain. Germline V gene data show CDR1 as SGHTA and CDR2 as FQGNSA. The CDR3 contains 13 residues. V shed 5 bases and J shed 5 bases, with 12 bases lying between them. The CDR3 reads CASSPVTETEAFF. The CDR3 DNA sequence: TGTGCCAGCAGCCCAGTCACGGAAACTGAAGCTTTCTTT.

The chain has TRBV14 and TRBJ1-3, with D perhaps matching TRBD1 (6 bases). Germline loops: CDR1 SGHDN, CDR2 FVKESK. The CDR3 runs to 18 residues. V lost 5 bases and J lost 0, with 20 bases in between. The CDR3: CASSSRTVSTSSGNTIYF. The CDR3 DNA reads as TGTGCCAGCAGCTCCCGGACAGTTTCCACTAGCTCTGGAAACACCATATATTTT.

V is TRBV29-1 and J is TRBJ2-7, with D possibly being TRBD1 or TRBD2 (5 bases each). Trimming took 0 bases from V and 5 from J, leaving 17 bases between them. The CDR3 is 15 residues long. Looked up from germline, CDR1 is SQVTM and CDR2 is ANQGSEA. The CDR3 spells CSVEDGATWGDEQYF. The DNA of the CDR3 is TGCAGCGTTGAAGACGGGGCGACCTGGGGCGACGAGCAGTACTTC.

A single count supports this clone. One end of the junction is discordant with germline, which a read error may explain. The chain has TRBV2 and TRBJ1-5, with D possibly matching TRBD1 (5 bases). Germline CDR1 reads SNHLY; CDR2 reads FYNNEI. This CDR3 contains 13 residues. DNA for the CDR3: TGTGCCAGCAGGGAAGACAGAAATCAGCCCCAGCATTTT. The encoded protein is CASREDRNQPQHF.

The chain is built from TRBV2 and TRBJ2-2; D might be TRBD1 or TRBD2, each matching 5 bases. Germline loops: CDR1 SNHLY, CDR2 FYNNEI. V was shortened by 2 bases and J by 2 bases, with 12 bases between the two germline ends. The CDR3 runs 16 residues. The CDR3 DNA reads TGTGCCAGCAGTGAACTCGGGACGGCCAACACCGGGGAGCTGTTTTTT. Translated, it gives CASSELGTANTGELFF.

V is TRBV19 and J is TRBJ1-1; D is unresolved. CDR1 is LNHDA, CDR2 SQIVND, per germline (reference sequence). This CDR3 has 15 residues. Deletions cut 5 bases from V and 0 bases from J, with 13 bases between. The CDR3 spells CASSLQLLLNTEAFF. DNA for the CDR3: TGTGCCAGTAGTTTACAACTCCTGCTGAACACTGAAGCTTTCTTT.

The V call is TRBV5-6, the J call TRBJ1-4; TRBD1 matches 9 bases. V lost 3 bases to trimming and J lost 3 bases; unmatched junction nucleotides: 6. This CDR3 region has 16 residues. Germline V gives CDR1 SGHDT, CDR2 YYEEEE. Here the CDR3 reads CASSSNRDRANEKLFF. Here the CDR3 DNA reads TGTGCCAGCAGCTCCAACCGGGACAGGGCTAATGAAAAACTGTTTTTT.

The chain couples TRBV6-5 to TRBJ1-2, with 8 bases fitting TRBD1. Germline CDR1 and CDR2: MNHEY and SVGAGI. The CDR3 totals 15 residues. Trimming at V came to 6 bases and at J to 5 bases, leaving 11 bases not matched to a gene. The CDR3 loop is CASSQYDRGRYGYTF. The CDR3 bases are TGTGCCAGCAGCCAGTACGACAGGGGTCGTTATGGCTACACCTTC.

The chain joins TRBV7-3 to TRBJ2-3; 11 bases line up with TRBD2. The CDR3 is 14 amino acids. V dropped 5 bases and J dropped 4; count of bases not matched to a gene: 2. The germline gives CDR1 SGHTA, CDR2 FQGTGA. CDR3 sequence (DNA): TGTGCCAGCAGCGAGGGACTAGCGGCAGATACGCAGTATTTT. It specifies CASSEGLAADTQYF.

Only a few counts were recorded for this clone. The chain links TRBV19 to TRBJ1-1; D remains unclear. This CDR3 has 11 residues. CDR1 is LNHDA, CDR2 SQIVND, per germline (reference sequence). V lost 5 bases to trimming and J lost 3 bases, with 4 bases between them. The CDR3 is CASSGYTEAFF. The CDR3 DNA reads as TGTGCCAGTAGTGGTTACACTGAAGCTTTCTTT. Together with reference TRBV19 and TRBJ1-1, the CDR3 gives the full variable domain: DGGITQSPKYLFRKEGQNVTLSCEQNLNHDAMYWYRQDPGQGLRLIYYSQIVNDFQKGDIAEGYSVSREKKESFPLTVTSAQKNPTAFYLCASSGYTEAFFGQGTRLTVV.

This chain connects TRBV10-3 to TRBJ2-1; possible D gene TRBD1, 5 bases. Germline V gene data show CDR1 as ENHRY and CDR2 as SYGVKD. The CDR3 runs to 14 residues. The V gene lost 2 bases and the J gene lost 2 bases, with 7 bases spanning the gap. CDR3 sequence: CAISEVTAYNEQFF. The CDR3, as DNA: TGTGCCATCAGTGAGGTGACAGCCTACAATGAGCAGTTCTTC.

This clone was recorded once. This chain joins TRBV6-6 and TRBJ1-1; 8 nucleotides agree with TRBD1. The CDR3 loop spans 13 amino acids. V shed 7 bases, J shed 1 base, and the junction held 2 bases outside the gene matches. Germline assignment: CDR1 MNHNY and CDR2 SVGAGI (reference sequence). This CDR3 reads CASIDRGNTEAFF. CDR3 nucleotides: TGTGCCAGCATCGACAGGGGGAACACTGAAGCTTTCTTT.

On this clone: This same CDR3 is encoded by further DNA sequences in the sample. The J gene is TRBJ1-1, the V gene TRBV5-4; tentative D call: TRBD1 (5 bases). Per germline, CDR1 SGHNT and CDR2 YYREEE (reference sequence). Trimming took off 0 bases at V and 0 bases at J, with 6 bases between the two ends. The CDR3 consists of 14 residues. The DNA for the CDR3 is TGTGCCAGCAGCTTGGGACAGATGAACACTGAAGCTTTCTTT. It translates to CASSLGQMNTEAFF.

The rearrangement links TRBV5-1 to TRBJ2-3; maybe TRBD1 (5 bases). The V gene's germline CDR1 is SGHRS and CDR2 YFSETQ. The V gene lost 5 bases and the J gene lost 2 bases, with 12 bases spanning the gap. The CDR3 contains 14 residues. CDR3 nucleotide sequence: TGCGCCAGCAGACCAGGGTGGGACACAGATACGCAGTATTTT. Protein: CASRPGWDTDTQYF.

The chain couples TRBV5-4 to TRBJ2-3, with 14 bases matching TRBD2. Germline CDR1 and CDR2: SGHNT and YYREEE (reference sequence). V lost 6 bases and J lost 4; bases outside the gene matches: 7. The CDR3 has 16 residues. The CDR3 spells CASTLGTSGSSDTQYF. The CDR3 region has the DNA TGTGCCAGCACCTTAGGGACTAGCGGGAGCTCAGATACGCAGTATTTT.

The chain uses TRBV11-2 and TRBJ2-1; tentatively, D is TRBD1 (5 bases). Trimming cost V 1 base and J 10 bases, with 20 bases left between them. This CDR3 has 16 amino acids. Germline CDR1 reads SGHAT; CDR2 reads FQNNGV. The CDR3 loop is CASSLVGAVPPWEQFF. CDR3 coding DNA: TGTGCCAGCAGCTTAGTTGGGGCGGTGCCTCCGTGGGAGCAGTTCTTC. The full variable domain, its missing parts supplied by reference TRBV11-2 and TRBJ2-1, is EAGVAQSPRYKIIEKRQSVAFWCNPISGHATLYWYQQILGQGPKLLIQFQNNGVVDDSQLPKDRFSAERLKGVDSTLKIQPAKLEDSAVYLCASSLVGAVPPWEQFFGPGTRLTVL.

This chain's CDR3 is CSVRGGTYNEQFF. Here the CDR3 DNA reads TGCAGCGTGCGAGGGGGTACCTACAATGAGCAGTTCTTC. The J gene is TRBJ2-1, the V gene TRBV29-1; D is possibly TRBD1 (6 bases). CDR3 length equals 13 residues. Germline V gene data show CDR1 as SQVTM and CDR2 as ANQGSEA. The germline V and J ends were trimmed by 6 bases and 2 bases, with 11 bases remaining between them.

This chain joins TRBV5-8 and TRBJ1-4, with D possibly TRBD1 on 6 matching bases. The CDR3 sequence is 15 residues long. The germline V gene has CDR1 SGHTS and CDR2 YDEGEE. V was pared by 4 bases and J by 8 bases, with 18 bases between. The CDR3, as DNA: TGTGCCAGCAGCCGGGGGCTCCAGGGGCAAGAAAAACTGTTTTTT. Residues: CASSRGLQGQEKLFF. The complete variable domain, with remaining parts taken from reference TRBV5-8 and TRBJ1-4, reads EAGVTQSPTHLIKTRGQQATLRCSPISGHTSVYWYQQALGLGLQFLLWYDEGEERNRGNFPPRFSGRQFPNYSSELNVNALELEDSALYLCASSRGLQGQEKLFFGSGTQLSVL.